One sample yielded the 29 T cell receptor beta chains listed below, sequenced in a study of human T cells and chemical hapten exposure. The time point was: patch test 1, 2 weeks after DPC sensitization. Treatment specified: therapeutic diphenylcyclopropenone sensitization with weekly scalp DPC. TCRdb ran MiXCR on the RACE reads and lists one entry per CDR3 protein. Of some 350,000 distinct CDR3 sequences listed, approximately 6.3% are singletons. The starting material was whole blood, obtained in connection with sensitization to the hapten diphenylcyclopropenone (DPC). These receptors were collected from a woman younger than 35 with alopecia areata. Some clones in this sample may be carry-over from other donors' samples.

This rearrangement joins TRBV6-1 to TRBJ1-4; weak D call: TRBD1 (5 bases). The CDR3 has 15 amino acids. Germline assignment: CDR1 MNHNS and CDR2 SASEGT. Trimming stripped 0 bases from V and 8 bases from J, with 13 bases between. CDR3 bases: TGTGCCAGCAGTGAAGCCGACGGGGGACGGGAAAAACTGTTTTTT. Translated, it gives CASSEADGGREKLFF.

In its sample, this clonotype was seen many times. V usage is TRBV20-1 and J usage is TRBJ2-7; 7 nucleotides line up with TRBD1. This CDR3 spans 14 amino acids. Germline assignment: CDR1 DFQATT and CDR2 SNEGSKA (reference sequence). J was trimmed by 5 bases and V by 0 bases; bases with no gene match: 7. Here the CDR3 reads CSARETAGGDEQYF. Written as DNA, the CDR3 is TGCAGTGCTAGAGAAACGGCAGGGGGAGACGAGCAGTACTTC.

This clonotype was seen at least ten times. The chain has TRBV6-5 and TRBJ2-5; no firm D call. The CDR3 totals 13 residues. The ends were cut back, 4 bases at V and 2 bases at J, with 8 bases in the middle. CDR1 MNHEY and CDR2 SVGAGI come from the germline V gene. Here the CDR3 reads CASSSERQETQYF. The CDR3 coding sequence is TGTGCCAGCAGTTCGGAGAGGCAAGAGACCCAGTACTTC.

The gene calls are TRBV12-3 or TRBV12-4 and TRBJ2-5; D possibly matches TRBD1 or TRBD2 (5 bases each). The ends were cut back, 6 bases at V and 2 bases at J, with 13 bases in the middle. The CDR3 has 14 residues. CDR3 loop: CASSTGPAQETQYF. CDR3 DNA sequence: TGTGCCAGCAGCACGGGACCGGCGCAAGAGACCCAGTACTTC.

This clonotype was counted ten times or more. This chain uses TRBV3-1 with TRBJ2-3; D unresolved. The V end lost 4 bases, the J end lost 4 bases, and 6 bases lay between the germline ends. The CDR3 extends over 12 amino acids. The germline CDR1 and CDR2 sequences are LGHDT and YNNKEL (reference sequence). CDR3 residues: CASSPQPDTQYF. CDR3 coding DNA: TGTGCCAGCAGCCCCCAGCCAGATACGCAGTATTTT.

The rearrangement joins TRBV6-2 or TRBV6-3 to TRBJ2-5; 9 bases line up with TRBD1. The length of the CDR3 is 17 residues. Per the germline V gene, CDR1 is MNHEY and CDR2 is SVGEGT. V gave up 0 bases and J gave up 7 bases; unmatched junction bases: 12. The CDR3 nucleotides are TGTGCCAGCAGTTACTCGCCCACCGGGACAGGGAAATCGACCCAGTACTTC. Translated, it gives CASSYSPTGTGKSTQYF.

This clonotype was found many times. The CDR3, as DNA: TGTGCCAGCAGTGAAACGATTACTAGCACAGATACGCAGTATTTT. Translation gives CASSETITSTDTQYF. The chain combines TRBV6-1 with TRBJ2-3; D is ambiguous. The CDR3 has 15 residues. Trimming took off 2 bases at V and 0 bases at J, with 9 bases between the two ends. Germline V gives CDR1 MNHNS, CDR2 SASEGT.

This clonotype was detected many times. This CDR3 is CASRDRGLIAKNIQYF. The CDR3 nucleotides read TGTGCCAGCAGGGACAGGGGTTTAATTGCCAAAAACATTCAGTACTTC. V usage is TRBV2 and J usage is TRBJ2-4; TRBD1 matches 9 bases. The CDR3 has 16 residues. From germline, CDR1 is SNHLY and CDR2 FYNNEI. V trimming: 6 bases; J trimming: 1 base; junction bases outside the gene matches: 7. The whole variable domain, filled in from reference TRBV2 and TRBJ2-4, reads EPEVTQTPSHQVTQMGQEVILRCVPISNHLYFYWYRQILGQKVEFLVSFYNNEISEKSEIFDDQFSVERPDGSNFTLKIRSTKLEDSAMYFCASRDRGLIAKNIQYFGAGTRLSVL.

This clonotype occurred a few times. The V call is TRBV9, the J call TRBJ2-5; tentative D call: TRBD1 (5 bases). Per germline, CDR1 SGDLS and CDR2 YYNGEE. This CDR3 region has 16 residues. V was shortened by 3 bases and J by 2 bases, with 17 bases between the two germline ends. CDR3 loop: CASSATGDAIQETQYF. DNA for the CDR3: TGTGCCAGCAGCGCCACAGGTGACGCCATTCAAGAGACCCAGTACTTC.

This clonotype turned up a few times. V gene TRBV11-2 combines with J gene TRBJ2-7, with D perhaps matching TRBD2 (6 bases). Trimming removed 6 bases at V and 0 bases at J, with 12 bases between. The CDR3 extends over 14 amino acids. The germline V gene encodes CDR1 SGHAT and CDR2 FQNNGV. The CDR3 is CASRAGGSSYEQYF. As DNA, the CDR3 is TGTGCCAGCAGGGCCGGGGGTAGCTCCTACGAGCAGTACTTC.

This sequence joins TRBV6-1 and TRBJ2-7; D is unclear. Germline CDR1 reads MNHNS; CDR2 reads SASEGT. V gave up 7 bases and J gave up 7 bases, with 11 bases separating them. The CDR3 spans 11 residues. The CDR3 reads CASIEKGEQYF. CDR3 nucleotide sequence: TGTGCCAGCATCGAAAAGGGAGAGCAGTACTTC.

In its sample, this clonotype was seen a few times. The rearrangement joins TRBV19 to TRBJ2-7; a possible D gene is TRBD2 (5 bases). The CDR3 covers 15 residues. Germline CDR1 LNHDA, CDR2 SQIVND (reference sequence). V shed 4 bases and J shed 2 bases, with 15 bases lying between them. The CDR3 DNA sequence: TGTGCCAGTAGTACGGCGGAGGCGGCTGCCTACGAGCAGTACTTC. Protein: CASSTAEAAAYEQYF.

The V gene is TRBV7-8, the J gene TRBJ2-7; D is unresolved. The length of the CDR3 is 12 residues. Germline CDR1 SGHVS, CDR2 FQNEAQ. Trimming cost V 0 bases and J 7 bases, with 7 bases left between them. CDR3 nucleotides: TGTGCCAGCAGCTTAGCAGATCGGGAGCAGTACTTC. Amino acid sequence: CASSLADREQYF. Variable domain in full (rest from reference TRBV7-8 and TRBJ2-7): GAGVSQSPRYKVAKRGQDVALRCDPISGHVSLFWYQQALGQGPEFLTYFQNEAQLDKSGLPSDRFFAERPEGSVSTLKIQRTQQEDSAVYLCASSLADREQYFGPGTRLTVT.

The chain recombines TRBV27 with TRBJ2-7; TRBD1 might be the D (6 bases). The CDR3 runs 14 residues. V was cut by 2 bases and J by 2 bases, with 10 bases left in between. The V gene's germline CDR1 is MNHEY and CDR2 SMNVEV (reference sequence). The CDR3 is CASSLIEGAYEQYF. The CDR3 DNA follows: TGTGCCAGCAGTTTAATAGAGGGGGCCTACGAGCAGTACTTC.

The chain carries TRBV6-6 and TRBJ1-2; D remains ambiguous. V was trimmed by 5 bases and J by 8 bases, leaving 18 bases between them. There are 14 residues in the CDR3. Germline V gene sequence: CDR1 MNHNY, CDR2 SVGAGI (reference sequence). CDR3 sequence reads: CASSTDTDKRGYTF. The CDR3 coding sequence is TGTGCCAGCAGTACTGATACCGACAAACGGGGCTACACCTTC.

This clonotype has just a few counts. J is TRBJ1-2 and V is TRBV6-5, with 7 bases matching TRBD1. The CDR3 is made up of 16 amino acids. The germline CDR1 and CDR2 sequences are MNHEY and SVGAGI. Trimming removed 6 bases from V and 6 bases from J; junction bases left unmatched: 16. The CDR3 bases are TGTGCCAGCAGGTACACAGGGACAGCTACAAAGGATGGCTACACCTTC. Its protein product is CASRYTGTATKDGYTF.

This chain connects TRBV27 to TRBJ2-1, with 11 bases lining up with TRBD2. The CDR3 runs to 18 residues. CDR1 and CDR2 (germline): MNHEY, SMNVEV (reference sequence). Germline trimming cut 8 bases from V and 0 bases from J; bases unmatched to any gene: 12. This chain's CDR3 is CASSTGLAGGASYNEQFF. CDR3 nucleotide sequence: TGTGCCAGCTCGACGGGGCTAGCGGGGGGCGCCTCCTACAATGAGCAGTTCTTC.

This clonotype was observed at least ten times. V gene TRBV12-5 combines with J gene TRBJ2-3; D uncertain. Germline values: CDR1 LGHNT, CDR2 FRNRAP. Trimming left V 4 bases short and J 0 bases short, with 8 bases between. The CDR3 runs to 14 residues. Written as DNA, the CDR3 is TGTGCTAGTGGTTCCGATCGTAGCACAGATACGCAGTATTTT. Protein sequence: CASGSDRSTDTQYF.

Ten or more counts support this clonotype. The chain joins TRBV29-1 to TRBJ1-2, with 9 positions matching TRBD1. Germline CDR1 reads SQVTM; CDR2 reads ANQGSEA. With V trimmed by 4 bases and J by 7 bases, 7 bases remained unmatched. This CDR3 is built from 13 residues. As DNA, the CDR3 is TGCAGCGTTGCCGACAGGGGGGGTCCTGGCTACACCTTC. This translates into CSVADRGGPGYTF.

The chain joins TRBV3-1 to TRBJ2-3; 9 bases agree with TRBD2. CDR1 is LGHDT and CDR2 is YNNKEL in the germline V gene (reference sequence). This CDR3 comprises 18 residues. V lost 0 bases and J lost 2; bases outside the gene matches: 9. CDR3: CASSQDSLGGGATDTQYF. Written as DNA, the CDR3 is TGTGCCAGCAGCCAAGATTCGCTTGGCGGGGGGGCCACAGATACGCAGTATTTT.

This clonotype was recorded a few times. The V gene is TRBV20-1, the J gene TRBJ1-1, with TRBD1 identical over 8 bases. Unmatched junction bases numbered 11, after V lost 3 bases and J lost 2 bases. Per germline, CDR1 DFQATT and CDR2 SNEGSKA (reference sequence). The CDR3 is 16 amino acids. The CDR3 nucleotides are TGCAGTGCTAGCGGGACAGGTTTTCGATTTAACACTGAAGCTTTCTTT. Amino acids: CSASGTGFRFNTEAFF.

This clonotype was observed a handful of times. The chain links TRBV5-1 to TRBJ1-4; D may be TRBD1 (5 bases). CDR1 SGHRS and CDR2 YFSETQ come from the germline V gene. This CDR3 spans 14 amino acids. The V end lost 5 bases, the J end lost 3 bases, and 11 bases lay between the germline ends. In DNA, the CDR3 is TGCGCCAGCAGGCTGGACACTGCTAATGAAAAACTGTTTTTT. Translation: CASRLDTANEKLFF.

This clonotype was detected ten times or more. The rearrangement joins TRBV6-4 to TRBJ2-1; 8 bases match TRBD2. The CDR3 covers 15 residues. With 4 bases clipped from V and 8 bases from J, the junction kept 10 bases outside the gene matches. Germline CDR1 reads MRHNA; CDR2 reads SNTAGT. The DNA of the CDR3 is TGTGCCAGCAGTGCTGGCGGGGGGCCAGGGGATGAGCAGTTCTTC. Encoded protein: CASSAGGGPGDEQFF.

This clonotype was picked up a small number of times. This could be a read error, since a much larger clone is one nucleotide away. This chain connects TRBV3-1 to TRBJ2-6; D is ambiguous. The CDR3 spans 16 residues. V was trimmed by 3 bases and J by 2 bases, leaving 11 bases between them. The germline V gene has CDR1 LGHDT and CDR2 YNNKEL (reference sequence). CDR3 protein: CASSHYGRAGANVLTF. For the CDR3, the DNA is TGTGCCAGCAGCCATTATGGTCGGGCTGGGGCCAACGTCCTGACTTTC.

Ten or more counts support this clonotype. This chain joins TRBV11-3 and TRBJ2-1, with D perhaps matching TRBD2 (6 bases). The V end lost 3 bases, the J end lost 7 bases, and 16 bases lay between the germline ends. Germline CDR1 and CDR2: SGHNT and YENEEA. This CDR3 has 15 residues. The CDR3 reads CASSFGGEGGNEQFF. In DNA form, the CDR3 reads TGTGCCAGCAGCTTCGGGGGAGAGGGAGGTAATGAGCAGTTCTTC.

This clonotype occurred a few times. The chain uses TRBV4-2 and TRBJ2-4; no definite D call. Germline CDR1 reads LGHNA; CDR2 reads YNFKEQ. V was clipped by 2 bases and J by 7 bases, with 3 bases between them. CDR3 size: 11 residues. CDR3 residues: CASSQQNIQYF. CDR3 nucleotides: TGTGCCAGCAGCCAACAGAACATTCAGTACTTC.

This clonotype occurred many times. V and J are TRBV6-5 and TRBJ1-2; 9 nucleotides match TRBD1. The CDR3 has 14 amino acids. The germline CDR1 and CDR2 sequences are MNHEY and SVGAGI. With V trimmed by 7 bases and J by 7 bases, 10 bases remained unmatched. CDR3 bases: TGTGCCAGCAAAACCACAGGGGGCCCATCTGGCTACACCTTC. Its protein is CASKTTGGPSGYTF.

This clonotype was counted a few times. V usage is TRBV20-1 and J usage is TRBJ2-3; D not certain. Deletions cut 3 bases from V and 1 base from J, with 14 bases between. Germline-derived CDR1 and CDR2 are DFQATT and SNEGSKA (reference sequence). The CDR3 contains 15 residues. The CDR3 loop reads CSASPPSARTDTQYF. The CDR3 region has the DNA TGCAGTGCTAGCCCCCCAAGCGCGCGCACAGATACGCAGTATTTT.

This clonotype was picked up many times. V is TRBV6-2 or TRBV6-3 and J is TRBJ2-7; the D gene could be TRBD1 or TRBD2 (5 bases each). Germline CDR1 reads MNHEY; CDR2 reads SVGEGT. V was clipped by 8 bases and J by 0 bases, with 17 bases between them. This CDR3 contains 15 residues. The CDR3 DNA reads TGTGCCAGCTCCGGGGACGGCCCCAGCTCCTACGAGCAGTACTTC. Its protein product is CASSGDGPSSYEQYF.